This T cell receptor (beta chain) was obtained from a study of regulatory T cells in long-lasting Graves disease. Overall study results and limits: TCR diversity was lower in persistent Graves' patients than in newly diagnosed ones.

Assembly of TCR beta libraries relied on iRepertoire HTBI primers together with Arm-PCR of CDR3 regions. TCRdb ran MiXCR on the multiplex PCR reads and lists one entry per CDR3 protein. The sample carries around 450,000 distinct CDR3 sequences, roughly a fifth recorded once. Described time point: persistent/refractory GD, antithyroid drugs over 5 years with positive TRAb. RNA from PBMCs was the source of the TCR library. Those enrolled as patients came out of an endocrinology department in Xi'an, China. The length of the CDR3 is 15 residues. The germline CDR1 and CDR2 sequences are SGHVS and FQNEAQ. The V segment lost 6 bases and the J segment 8 bases; nucleotides outside the gene matches: 11. A note on this clonotype: The target antigen is unknown.

The chain joins TRBV7-8 to TRBJ2-1; 9 bases line up with TRBD1. This TCR came from a female donor with Graves disease. The sequenced sample was peripheral blood mononuclear cells (PBMCs), obtained when the disease was refractory, from a patient treated with antithyroid drugs. The CDR3 reads CASRRGGTGQHEQFF. For the CDR3, the DNA is TGTGCCAGCAGGAGGGGAGGGACAGGGCAGCATGAGCAGTTCTTC.